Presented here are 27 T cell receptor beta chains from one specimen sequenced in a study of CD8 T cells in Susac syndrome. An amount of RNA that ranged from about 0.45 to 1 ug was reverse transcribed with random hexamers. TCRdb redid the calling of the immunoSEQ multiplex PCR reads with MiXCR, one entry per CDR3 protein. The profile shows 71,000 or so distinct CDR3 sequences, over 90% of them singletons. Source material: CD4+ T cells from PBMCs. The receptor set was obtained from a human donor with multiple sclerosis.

The CDR3 is CASSLEAGPSTDTQYF. The CDR3 DNA follows: TGCGCCAGCAGCTTGGAGGCGGGGCCGAGCACAGATACGCAGTATTTT. The chain recombines TRBV5-1 with TRBJ2-3; D is perhaps TRBD2 (6 bases). Germline CDR1 is SGHRS and CDR2 is YFSETQ. The germline V and J ends were trimmed by 0 bases and 0 bases, with 11 bases remaining between them. This CDR3 is built from 16 residues. The entire variable domain, with the rest obtained from reference TRBV5-1 and TRBJ2-3, is as follows: KAGVTQTPRYLIKTRGQQVTLSCSPISGHRSVSWYQQTPGQGLQFLFEYFSETQRNKGNFPGRFSGRQFSNSRSEMNVSTLELGDSALYLCASSLEAGPSTDTQYFGPGTRLTVL.

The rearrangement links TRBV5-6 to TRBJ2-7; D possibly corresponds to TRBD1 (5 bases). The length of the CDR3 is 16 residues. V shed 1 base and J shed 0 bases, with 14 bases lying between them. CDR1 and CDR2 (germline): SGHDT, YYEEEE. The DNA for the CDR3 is TGTGCCAGCAGCTTGCGGACAATACAATTCTCCTACGAGCAGTACTTC. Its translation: CASSLRTIQFSYEQYF.

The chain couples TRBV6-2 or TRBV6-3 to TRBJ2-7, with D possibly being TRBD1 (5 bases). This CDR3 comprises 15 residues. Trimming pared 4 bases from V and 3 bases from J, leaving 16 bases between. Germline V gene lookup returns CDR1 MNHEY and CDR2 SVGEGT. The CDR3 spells CASSSIRQGNYEQYF. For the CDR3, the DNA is TGTGCCAGCAGTTCCATCAGGCAGGGCAACTACGAGCAGTACTTC.

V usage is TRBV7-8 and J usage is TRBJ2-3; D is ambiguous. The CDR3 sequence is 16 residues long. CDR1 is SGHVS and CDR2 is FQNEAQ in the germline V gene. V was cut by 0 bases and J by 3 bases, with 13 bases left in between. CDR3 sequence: CASSLAFRPETDTQYF. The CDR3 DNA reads TGTGCCAGCAGCTTAGCGTTCCGACCCGAGACAGATACGCAGTATTTT. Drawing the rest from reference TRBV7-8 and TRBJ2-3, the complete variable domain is GAGVSQSPRYKVAKRGQDVALRCDPISGHVSLFWYQQALGQGPEFLTYFQNEAQLDKSGLPSDRFFAERPEGSVSTLKIQRTQQEDSAVYLCASSLAFRPETDTQYFGPGTRLTVL.

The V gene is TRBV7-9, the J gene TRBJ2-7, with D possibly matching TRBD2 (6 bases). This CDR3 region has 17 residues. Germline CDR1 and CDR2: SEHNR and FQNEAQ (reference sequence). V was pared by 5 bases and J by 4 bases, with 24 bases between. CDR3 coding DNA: TGTGCCAGCAGCCCCGGGATTAGGCGGGGTATAACGTACGAGCAGTACTTC. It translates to CASSPGIRRGITYEQYF.

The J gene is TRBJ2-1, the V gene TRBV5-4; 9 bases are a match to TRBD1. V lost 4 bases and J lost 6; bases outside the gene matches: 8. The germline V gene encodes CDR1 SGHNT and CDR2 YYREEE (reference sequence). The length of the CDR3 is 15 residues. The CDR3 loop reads CASSIDTGGRNEQFF. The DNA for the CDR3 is TGTGCCAGCAGCATTGATACAGGGGGCCGCAATGAGCAGTTCTTC.

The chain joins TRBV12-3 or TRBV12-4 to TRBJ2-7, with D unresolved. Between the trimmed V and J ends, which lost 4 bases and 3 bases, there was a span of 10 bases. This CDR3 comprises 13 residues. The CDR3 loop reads CASSSGVNYEQYF. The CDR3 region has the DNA TGTGCCAGCAGTTCTGGGGTGAACTACGAGCAGTACTTC.

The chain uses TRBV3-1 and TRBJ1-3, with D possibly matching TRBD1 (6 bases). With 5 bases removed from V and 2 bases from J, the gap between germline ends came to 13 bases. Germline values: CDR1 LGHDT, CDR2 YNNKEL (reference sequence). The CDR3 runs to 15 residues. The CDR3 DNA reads TGTGCCAGCAGCTTCACAGGGCAGACTGGAAACACCATATATTTT. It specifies CASSFTGQTGNTIYF.

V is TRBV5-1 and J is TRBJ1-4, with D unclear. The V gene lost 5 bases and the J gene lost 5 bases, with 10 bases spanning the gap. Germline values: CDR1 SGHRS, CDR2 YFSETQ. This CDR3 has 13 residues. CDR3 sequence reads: CASSRQENEKLFF. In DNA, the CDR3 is TGCGCCAGCAGTAGGCAGGAGAATGAAAAACTGTTTTTT.

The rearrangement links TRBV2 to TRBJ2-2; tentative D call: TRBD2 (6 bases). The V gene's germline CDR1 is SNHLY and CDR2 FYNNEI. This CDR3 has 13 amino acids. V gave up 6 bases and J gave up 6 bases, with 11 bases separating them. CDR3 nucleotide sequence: TGTGCCAGCAGGACACTAGCCTCCGGGGAGCTGTTTTTT. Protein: CASRTLASGELFF.

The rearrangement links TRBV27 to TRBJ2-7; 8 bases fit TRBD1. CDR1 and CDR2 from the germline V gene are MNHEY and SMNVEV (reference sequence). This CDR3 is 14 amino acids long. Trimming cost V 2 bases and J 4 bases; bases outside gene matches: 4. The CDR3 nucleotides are TGTGCCAGCAGTTTACAGGGGGCGGGGTACGAGCAGTACTTC. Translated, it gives CASSLQGAGYEQYF.

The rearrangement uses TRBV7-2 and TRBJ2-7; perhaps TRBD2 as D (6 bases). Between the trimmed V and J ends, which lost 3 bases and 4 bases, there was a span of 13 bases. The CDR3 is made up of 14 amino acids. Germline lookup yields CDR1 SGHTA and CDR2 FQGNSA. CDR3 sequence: CASSLAGLPYEQYF. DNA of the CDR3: TGTGCCAGCAGCTTGGCGGGACTTCCATACGAGCAGTACTTC.

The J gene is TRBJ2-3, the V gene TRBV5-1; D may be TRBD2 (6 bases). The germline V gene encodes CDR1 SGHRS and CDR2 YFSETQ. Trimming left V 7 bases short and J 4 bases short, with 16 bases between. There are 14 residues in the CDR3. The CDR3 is CASSPGLASDTQYF. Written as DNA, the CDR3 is TGCGCCAGCTCACCGGGACTGGCTTCAGATACGCAGTATTTT.

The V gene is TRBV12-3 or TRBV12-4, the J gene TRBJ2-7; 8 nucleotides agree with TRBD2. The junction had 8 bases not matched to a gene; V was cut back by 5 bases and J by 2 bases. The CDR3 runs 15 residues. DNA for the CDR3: TGTGCCAGCAGTCCCGTGATAGCGGGGCCCTACGAGCAGTACTTC. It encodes CASSPVIAGPYEQYF.

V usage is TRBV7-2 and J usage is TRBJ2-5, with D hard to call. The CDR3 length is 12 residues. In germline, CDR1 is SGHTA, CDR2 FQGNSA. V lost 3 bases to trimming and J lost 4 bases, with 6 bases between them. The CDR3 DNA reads TGTGCCAGCAGCTTTAACCTAGAGACCCAGTACTTC. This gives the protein CASSFNLETQYF.

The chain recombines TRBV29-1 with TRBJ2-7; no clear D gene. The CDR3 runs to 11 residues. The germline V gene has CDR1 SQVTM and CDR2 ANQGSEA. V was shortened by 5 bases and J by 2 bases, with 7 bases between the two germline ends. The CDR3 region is CSVSQAYEQYF. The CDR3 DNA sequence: TGCAGCGTTTCCCAGGCCTACGAGCAGTACTTC.

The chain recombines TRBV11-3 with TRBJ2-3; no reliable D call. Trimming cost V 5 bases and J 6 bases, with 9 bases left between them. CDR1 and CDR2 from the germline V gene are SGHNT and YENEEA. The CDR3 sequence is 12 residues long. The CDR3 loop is CASSDNDDTQYF. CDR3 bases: TGTGCCAGCAGCGACAATGATGATACGCAGTATTTT.

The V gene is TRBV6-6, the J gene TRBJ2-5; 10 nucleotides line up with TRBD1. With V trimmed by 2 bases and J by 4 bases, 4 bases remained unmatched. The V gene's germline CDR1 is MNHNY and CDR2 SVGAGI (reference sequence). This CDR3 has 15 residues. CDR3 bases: TGTGCCAGCAGTTACGGGGACAGGGGAAGAGAGACCCAGTACTTC. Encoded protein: CASSYGDRGRETQYF.

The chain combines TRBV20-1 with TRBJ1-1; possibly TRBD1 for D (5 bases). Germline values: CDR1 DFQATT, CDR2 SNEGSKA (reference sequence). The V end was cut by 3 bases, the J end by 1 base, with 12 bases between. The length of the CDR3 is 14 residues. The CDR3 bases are TGCAGTGCTAGTGCCCTCGGACAGAACACTGAAGCTTTCTTT. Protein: CSASALGQNTEAFF.

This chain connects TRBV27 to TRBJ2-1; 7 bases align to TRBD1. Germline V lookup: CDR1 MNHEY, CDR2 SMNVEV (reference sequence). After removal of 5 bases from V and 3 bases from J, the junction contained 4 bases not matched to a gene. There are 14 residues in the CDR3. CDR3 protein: CASSPRGNYNEQFF. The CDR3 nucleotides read TGTGCCAGCAGTCCCAGGGGGAACTACAATGAGCAGTTCTTC.

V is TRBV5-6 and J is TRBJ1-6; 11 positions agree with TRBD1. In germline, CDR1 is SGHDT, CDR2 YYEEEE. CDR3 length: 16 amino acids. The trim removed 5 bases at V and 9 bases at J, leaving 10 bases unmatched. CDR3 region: CASRVTGTGGRSPLHF. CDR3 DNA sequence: TGTGCCAGCAGGGTAACTGGGACAGGGGGGCGTTCACCCCTCCACTTT.

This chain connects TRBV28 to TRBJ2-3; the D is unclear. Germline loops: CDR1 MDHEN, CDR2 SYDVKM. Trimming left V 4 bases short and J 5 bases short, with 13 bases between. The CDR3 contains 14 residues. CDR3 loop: CASSSQRRRDTQYF. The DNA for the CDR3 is TGTGCCAGCAGTTCCCAAAGGCGGAGAGATACGCAGTATTTT.

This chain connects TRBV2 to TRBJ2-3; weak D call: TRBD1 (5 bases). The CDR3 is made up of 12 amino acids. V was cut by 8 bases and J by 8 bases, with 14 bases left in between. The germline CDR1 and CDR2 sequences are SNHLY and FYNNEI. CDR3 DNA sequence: TGTGCCAGCCTACAGGTTCCGAGTACGCAGTATTTT. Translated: CASLQVPSTQYF.

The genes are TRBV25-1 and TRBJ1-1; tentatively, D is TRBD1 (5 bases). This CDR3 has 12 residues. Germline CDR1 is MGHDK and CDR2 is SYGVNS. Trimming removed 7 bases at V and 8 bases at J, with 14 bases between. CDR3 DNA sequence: TGTGCCAGCACCCAGGGCGAGGCCGAAGCTTTCTTT. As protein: CASTQGEAEAFF.

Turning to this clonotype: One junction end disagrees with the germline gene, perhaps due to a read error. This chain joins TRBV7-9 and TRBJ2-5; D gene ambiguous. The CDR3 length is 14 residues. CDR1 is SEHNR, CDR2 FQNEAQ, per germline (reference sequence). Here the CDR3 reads CAISPRGSQETQYF. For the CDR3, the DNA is TGTGCCATCAGCCCTCGCGGCAGTCAAGAGACCCAGTACTTC.

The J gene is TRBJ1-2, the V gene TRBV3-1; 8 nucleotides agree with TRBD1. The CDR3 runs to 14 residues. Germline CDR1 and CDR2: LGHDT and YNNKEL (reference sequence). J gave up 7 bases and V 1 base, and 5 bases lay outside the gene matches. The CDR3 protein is CASSQAGGAGGYTF. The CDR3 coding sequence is TGTGCCAGCAGCCAAGCAGGGGGCGCCGGTGGCTACACCTTC.

The CDR3 is CSASADRGRATDTQYF. DNA of the CDR3: TGCAGTGCGTCAGCGGACAGGGGGCGTGCTACAGATACGCAGTATTTT. V usage is TRBV20-1 and J usage is TRBJ2-3; TRBD1 aligns across 11 bases. Germline trimming cut 6 bases from V and 3 bases from J; bases unmatched to any gene: 11. CDR1 is DFQATT and CDR2 is SNEGSKA in the germline V gene (reference sequence). This CDR3 has 16 residues.